The following is a T cell receptor (beta chain) sequence with its context. Its antigen is not known. UMIs and sample barcodes were carried by the TCR alpha and TCR beta cDNA libraries that 5'RACE produced using constant-segment primers. TCRdb fed the 5' RACE reads into MiXCR, producing one record per CDR3 protein. This sample has approximately 300,000 distinct CDR3 sequences, with 8% to 9% found just once. This specimen comes from a study of T-cell memory formation after mild COVID-19. For the study at large: Clusters were largely donor specific.

Overall study results and limits: Most CD4+ clones that shrank were in CM and EM, while CD8+ ones turned up in EMRA. Some SARS-CoV-2-responding clones were already detected in memory before infection.

The sequence derives from a man younger than 35 who had mild COVID-19 (a few samples of this study predate the infection). Cell type and time point are not known. Specimen: PBMCs or a T cell subset sorted from them (not recorded which).

CDR3 DNA: TGCGCCAGCAGCCAAGAAGAGGGGCCTGGAAACACCATATATTTT. Protein: CASSQEEGPGNTIYF. The chain combines TRBV4-3 with TRBJ1-3, with D possibly matching TRBD1 (5 bases). CDR1 and CDR2 from the germline V gene are LGHNA and YSLEER. The V end lost 0 bases, the J end lost 2 bases, and 8 bases lay between the germline ends. This CDR3 is built from 15 residues.